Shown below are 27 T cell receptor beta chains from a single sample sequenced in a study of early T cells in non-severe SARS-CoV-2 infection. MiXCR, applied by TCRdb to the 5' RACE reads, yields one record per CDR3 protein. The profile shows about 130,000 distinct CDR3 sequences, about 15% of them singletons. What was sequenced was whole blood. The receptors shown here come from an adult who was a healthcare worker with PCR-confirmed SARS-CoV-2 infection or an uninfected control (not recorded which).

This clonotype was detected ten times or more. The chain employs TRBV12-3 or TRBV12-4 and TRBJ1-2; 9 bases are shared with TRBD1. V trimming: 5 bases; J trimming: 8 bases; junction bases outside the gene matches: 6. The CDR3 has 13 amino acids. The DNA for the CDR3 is TGTGCCAGCAGTAAACAGGGGGCTAGAGGCTACACCTTC. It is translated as CASSKQGARGYTF.

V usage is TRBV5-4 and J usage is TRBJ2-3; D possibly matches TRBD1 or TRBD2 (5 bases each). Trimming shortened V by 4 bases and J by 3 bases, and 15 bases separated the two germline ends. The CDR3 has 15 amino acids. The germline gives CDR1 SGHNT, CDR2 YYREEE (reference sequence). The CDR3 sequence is CASSPEGRITDTQYF. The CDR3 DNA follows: TGTGCCAGCAGCCCCGAGGGGCGGATAACAGATACGCAGTATTTT.

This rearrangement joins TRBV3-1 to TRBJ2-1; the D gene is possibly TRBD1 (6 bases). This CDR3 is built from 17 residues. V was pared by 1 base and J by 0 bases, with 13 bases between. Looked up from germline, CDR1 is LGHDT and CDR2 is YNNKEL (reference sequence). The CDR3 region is CASSQVAPGVSYNEQFF. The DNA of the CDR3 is TGTGCCAGCAGCCAAGTGGCCCCAGGGGTCTCCTACAATGAGCAGTTCTTC.

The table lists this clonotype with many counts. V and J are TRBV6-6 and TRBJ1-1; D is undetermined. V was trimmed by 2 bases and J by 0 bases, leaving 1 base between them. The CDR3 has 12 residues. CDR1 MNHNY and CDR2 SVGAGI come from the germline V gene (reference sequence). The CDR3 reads CASSYVNTEAFF. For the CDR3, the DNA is TGTGCCAGCAGTTACGTGAACACTGAAGCTTTCTTT.

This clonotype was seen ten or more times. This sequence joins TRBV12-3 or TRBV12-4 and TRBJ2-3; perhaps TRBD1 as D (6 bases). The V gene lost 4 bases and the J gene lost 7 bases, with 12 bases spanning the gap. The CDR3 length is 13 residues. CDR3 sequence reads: CASSWGQVNTQYF. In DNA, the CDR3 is TGTGCCAGCAGTTGGGGACAAGTTAATACGCAGTATTTT.

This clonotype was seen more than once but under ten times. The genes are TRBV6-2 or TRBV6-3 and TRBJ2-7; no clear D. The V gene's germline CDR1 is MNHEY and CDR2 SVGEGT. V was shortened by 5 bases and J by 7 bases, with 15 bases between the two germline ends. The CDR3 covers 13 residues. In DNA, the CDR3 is TGTGCCAGCAGTCTAGACGGCTACGGAGAGCAGTACTTC. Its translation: CASSLDGYGEQYF.

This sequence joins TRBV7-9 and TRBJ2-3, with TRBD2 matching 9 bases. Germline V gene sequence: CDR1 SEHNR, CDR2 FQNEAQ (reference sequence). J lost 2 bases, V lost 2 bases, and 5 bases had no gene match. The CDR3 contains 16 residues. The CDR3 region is CASSLSAGGYTDTQYF. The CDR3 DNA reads TGTGCCAGCAGCTTATCAGCGGGGGGTTACACAGATACGCAGTATTTT. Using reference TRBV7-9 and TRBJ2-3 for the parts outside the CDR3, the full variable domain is DTGVSQNPRHKITKRGQNVTFRCDPISEHNRLYWYRQTLGQGPEFLTYFQNEAQLEKSRLLSDRFSAERPKGSFSTLEIQRTEQGDSAMYLCASSLSAGGYTDTQYFGPGTRLTVL.

DNA of the CDR3: TGTGCCAGCAGTTTAGGACGATACAATGAGCAGTTCTTC. Protein product: CASSLGRYNEQFF. The V gene is TRBV12-3 or TRBV12-4, the J gene TRBJ2-1; no reliable D call. V lost 1 base and J 4 bases, leaving 5 bases between the germline ends. The CDR3 is 13 amino acids.

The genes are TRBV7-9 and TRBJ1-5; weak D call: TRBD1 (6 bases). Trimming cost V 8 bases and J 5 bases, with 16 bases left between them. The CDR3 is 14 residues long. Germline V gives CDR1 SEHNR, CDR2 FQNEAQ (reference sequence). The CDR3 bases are TGTGCCAGCCCCCGAACCCCAGGGGATCAGCCCCAGCATTTT. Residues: CASPRTPGDQPQHF.

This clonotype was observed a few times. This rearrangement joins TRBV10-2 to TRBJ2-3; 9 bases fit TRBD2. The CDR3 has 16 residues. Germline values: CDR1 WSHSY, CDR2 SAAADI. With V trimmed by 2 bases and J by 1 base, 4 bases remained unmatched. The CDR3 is CASSEPRTSGTDTQYF. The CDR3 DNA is TGCGCCAGCAGTGAGCCACGGACTAGCGGCACAGATACGCAGTATTTT.

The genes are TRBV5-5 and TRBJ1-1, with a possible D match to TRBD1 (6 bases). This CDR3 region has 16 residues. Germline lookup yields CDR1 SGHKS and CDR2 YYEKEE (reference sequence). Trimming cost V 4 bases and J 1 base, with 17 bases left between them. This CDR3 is CASSPFLTGQNTEAFF. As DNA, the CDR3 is TGTGCCAGCAGCCCGTTTTTGACGGGACAGAACACTGAAGCTTTCTTT. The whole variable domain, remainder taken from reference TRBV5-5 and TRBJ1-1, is DAGVTQSPTHLIKTRGQQVTLRCSPISGHKSVSWYQQVLGQGPQFIFQYYEKEERGRGNFPDRFSARQFPNYSSELNVNALLLGDSALYLCASSPFLTGQNTEAFFGQGTRLTVV.

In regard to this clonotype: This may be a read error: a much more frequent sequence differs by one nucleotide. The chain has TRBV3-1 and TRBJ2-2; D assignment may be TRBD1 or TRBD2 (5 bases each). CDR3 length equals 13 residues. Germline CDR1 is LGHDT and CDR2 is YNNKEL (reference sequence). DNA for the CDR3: TGTGCCAGCAGCCAGGGGGTGGCCGGGGAGCTGGTTTTT. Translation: CASSQGVAGELVF.

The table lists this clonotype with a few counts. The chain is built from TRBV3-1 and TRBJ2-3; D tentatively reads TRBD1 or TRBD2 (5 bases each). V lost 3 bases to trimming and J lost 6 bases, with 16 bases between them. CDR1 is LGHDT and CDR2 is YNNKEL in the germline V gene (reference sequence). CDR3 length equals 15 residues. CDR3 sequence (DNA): TGTGCCAGCAGCCAGTTGGTGGGGGTTCGGGATACGCAGTATTTT. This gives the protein CASSQLVGVRDTQYF.

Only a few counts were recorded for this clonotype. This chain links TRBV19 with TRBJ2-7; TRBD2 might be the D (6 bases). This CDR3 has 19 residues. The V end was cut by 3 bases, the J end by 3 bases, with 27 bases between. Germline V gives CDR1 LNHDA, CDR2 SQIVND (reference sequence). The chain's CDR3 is CASSMRRLERSRYDYEQYF. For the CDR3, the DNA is TGTGCCAGTAGTATGCGAAGACTAGAAAGGAGCCGATACGACTACGAGCAGTACTTC.

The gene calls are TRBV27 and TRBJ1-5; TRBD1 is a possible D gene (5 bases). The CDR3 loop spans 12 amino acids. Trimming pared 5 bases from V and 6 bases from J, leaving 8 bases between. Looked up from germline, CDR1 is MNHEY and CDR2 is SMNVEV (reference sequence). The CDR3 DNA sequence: TGTGCCAGCAGTACGGGGACTCAGCCCCAGCATTTT. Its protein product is CASSTGTQPQHF.

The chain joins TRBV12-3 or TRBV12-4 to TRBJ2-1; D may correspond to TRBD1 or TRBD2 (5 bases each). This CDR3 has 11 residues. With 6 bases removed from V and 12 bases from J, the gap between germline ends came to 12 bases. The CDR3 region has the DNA TGTGCCAGCAGCCCAGGGCGGGCGCAGTTCTTC. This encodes CASSPGRAQFF.

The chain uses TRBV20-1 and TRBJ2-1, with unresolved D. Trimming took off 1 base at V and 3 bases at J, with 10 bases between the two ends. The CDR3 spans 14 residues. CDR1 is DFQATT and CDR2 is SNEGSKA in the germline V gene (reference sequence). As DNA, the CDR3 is TGCAGTGCTAGAGCCCTCATGAGCTACAATGAGCAGTTCTTC. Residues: CSARALMSYNEQFF.

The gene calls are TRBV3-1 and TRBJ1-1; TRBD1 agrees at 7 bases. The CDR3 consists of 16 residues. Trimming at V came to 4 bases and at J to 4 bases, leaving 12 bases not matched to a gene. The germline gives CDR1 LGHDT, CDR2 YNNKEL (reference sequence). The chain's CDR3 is CASSLHKRQGFTEAFF. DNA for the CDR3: TGTGCCAGCAGCCTCCACAAGAGACAGGGATTCACTGAAGCTTTCTTT.

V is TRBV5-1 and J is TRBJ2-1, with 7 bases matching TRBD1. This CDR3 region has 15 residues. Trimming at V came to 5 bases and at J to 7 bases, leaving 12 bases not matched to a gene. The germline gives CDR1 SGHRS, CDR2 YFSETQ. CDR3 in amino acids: CASSFRDSIWNEQFF. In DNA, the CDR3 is TGCGCCAGCAGTTTTCGGGACAGTATCTGGAATGAGCAGTTCTTC.

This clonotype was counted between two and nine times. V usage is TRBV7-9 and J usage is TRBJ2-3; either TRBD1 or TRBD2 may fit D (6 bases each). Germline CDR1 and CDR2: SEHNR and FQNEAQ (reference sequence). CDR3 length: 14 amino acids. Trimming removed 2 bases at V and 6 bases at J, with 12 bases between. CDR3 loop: CASSLKGGGDTQYF. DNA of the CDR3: TGTGCCAGCAGCTTAAAGGGGGGCGGCGATACGCAGTATTTT. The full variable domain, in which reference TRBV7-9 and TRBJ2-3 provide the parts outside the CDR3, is DTGVSQNPRHKITKRGQNVTFRCDPISEHNRLYWYRQTLGQGPEFLTYFQNEAQLEKSRLLSDRFSAERPKGSFSTLEIQRTEQGDSAMYLCASSLKGGGDTQYFGPGTRLTVL.

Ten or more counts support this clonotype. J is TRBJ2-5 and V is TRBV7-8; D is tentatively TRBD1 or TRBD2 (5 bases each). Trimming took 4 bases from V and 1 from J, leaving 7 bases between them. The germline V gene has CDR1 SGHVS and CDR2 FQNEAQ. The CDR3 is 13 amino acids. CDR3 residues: CASSWDLQETQYF. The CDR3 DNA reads TGTGCCAGCAGCTGGGACCTCCAAGAGACCCAGTACTTC. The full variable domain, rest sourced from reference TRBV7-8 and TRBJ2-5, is GAGVSQSPRYKVAKRGQDVALRCDPISGHVSLFWYQQALGQGPEFLTYFQNEAQLDKSGLPSDRFFAERPEGSVSTLKIQRTQQEDSAVYLCASSWDLQETQYFGPGTRLLVL.

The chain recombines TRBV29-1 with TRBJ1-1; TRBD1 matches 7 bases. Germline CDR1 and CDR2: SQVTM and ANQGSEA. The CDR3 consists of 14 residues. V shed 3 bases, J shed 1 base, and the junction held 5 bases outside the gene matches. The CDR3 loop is CSVDGTGENTEAFF. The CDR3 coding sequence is TGCAGCGTTGATGGTACAGGGGAGAACACTGAAGCTTTCTTT.

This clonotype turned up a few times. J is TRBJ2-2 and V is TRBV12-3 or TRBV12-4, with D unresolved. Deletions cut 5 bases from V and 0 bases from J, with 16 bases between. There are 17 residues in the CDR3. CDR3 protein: CASSRLPRRANTGELFF. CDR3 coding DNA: TGTGCCAGCAGTCGACTTCCACGAAGGGCGAACACCGGGGAGCTGTTTTTT.

CDR3: CASSKDLTAERGSSYEQYF. CDR3 nucleotide sequence: TGTGCCAGCAGCAAAGACCTTACGGCTGAGCGGGGGAGCTCCTACGAGCAGTACTTC. The genes are TRBV21-1 and TRBJ2-7; the D call TRBD2 from the table was never checked on the DNA. TRBV21-1 is annotated as a pseudogene. This CDR3 is built from 19 residues.

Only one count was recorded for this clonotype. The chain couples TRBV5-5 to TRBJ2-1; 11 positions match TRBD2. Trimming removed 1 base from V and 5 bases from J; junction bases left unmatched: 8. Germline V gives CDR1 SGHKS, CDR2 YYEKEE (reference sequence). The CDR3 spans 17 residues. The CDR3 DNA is TGTGCCAGCAGCTTGACTAGCGGGGGCGCGGGGGACAATGAGCAGTTCTTC. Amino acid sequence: CASSLTSGGAGDNEQFF.

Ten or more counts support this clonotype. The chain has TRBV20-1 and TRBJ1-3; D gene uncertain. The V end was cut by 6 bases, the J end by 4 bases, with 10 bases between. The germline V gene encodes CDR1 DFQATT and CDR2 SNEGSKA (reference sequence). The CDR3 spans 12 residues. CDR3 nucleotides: TGCAGTGCCGAGGGAGGCGGAAACACCATATATTTT. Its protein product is CSAEGGGNTIYF.

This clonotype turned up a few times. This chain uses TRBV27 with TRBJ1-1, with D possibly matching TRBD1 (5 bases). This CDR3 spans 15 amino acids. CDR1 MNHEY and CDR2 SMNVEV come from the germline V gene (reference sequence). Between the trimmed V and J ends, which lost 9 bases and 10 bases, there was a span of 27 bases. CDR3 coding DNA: TGTGCCAGTTCTGTGGGTTTGGCAGGCCCTAGGGGAGCTTTCTTT. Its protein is CASSVGLAGPRGAFF.